This passage covers 16 T cell receptor beta chains from one sample sequenced in a study of shared clonotypes between healthy human individuals. Method: immunoSEQ multiplex PCR; TCRdb's copy keeps in-frame clones and lacks some. The sample shows a few million clones, nearly 97% of them seen only once. The sequenced material came from naive CD4+ T cells sorted from blood. Subset reported: CD45RA+ positively selected. The source of these receptors is a man between 18 and 29 years old in good health.

The V and J genes are TRBV7-8 and TRBJ1-3; TRBD1 agrees at 8 bases. The junction had 1 base not matched to a gene; V was cut back by 1 base and J by 5 bases. Germline V lookup: CDR1 SGHVS, CDR2 FQNEAQ. The CDR3 has 14 amino acids. DNA for the CDR3: TGTGCCAGCAGCTTAGGGACAGGGAGAAACACCATATATTTT. Its translation: CASSLGTGRNTIYF. Drawing the rest from reference TRBV7-8 and TRBJ1-3, the complete variable domain is GAGVSQSPRYKVAKRGQDVALRCDPISGHVSLFWYQQALGQGPEFLTYFQNEAQLDKSGLPSDRFFAERPEGSVSTLKIQRTQQEDSAVYLCASSLGTGRNTIYFGEGSWLTVV.

As to this clone: The identical CDR3 is also encoded by other nucleotide sequences in the sample. The J gene is TRBJ1-5, the V gene TRBV30; no reliable D call. The V end lost 3 bases, the J end lost 1 base, and 10 bases lay between the germline ends. There are 14 residues in the CDR3. CDR1 is GTSNPN and CDR2 is SVGIG in the germline V gene (reference sequence). The chain's CDR3 is CAWSLGESNQPQHF. The CDR3, as DNA: TGTGCCTGGAGCCTAGGAGAAAGCAATCAGCCCCAGCATTTT.

The chain recombines TRBV7-2 with TRBJ2-1; 9 positions match TRBD2. Germline V gene data show CDR1 as SGHTA and CDR2 as FQGNSA. The length of the CDR3 is 16 residues. Germline trimming cut 0 bases from V and 6 bases from J; bases unmatched to any gene: 6. CDR3 sequence (DNA): TGTGCCAGCAGCTTAGCGCGGAGCGGGAGGTTCAATGAGCAGTTCTTC. Translating it yields CASSLARSGRFNEQFF.

The chain couples TRBV30 to TRBJ1-4; D gene ambiguous. The CDR3 has 12 residues. With 4 bases removed from V and 14 bases from J, the gap between germline ends came to 17 bases. CDR1 GTSNPN and CDR2 SVGIG come from the germline V gene (reference sequence). In DNA form, the CDR3 reads TGTGCCTGGAACCCTACTGTAGGTCACCTGTTTTTT. The encoded protein is CAWNPTVGHLFF.

The chain is built from TRBV18 and TRBJ1-3; no definite D call. The CDR3 length is 15 residues. Germline assignment: CDR1 KGHSH and CDR2 LQKENI. The V and J ends lost 4 bases and 4 bases respectively, with 14 bases between them. Written as DNA, the CDR3 is TGTGCCAGCTCACAGAGGGAGAAACCCGGAAACACCATATATTTT. As protein: CASSQREKPGNTIYF.

The rearrangement joins TRBV18 to TRBJ2-1; TRBD1 matches 9 bases. Germline V gene data show CDR1 as KGHSH and CDR2 as LQKENI. The CDR3 totals 15 residues. V trimming: 6 bases; J trimming: 4 bases; junction bases outside the gene matches: 7. The CDR3 sequence: CASSLRTGEYNEQFF. CDR3 coding DNA: TGTGCCAGCTCCCTTCGGACAGGGGAGTACAATGAGCAGTTCTTC.

The V call is TRBV27, the J call TRBJ2-5; 7 bases are a match to TRBD1. Germline lookup yields CDR1 MNHEY and CDR2 SMNVEV (reference sequence). The CDR3 spans 16 residues. The trim removed 2 bases at V and 5 bases at J, leaving 11 bases unmatched. CDR3 region: CASSLSSKGGRETQYF. The CDR3, as DNA: TGTGCCAGCAGTTTAAGTTCGAAAGGGGGCAGGGAGACCCAGTACTTC.

V is TRBV2 and J is TRBJ2-7; unclear D gene. The CDR3 runs to 13 residues. CDR1 SNHLY and CDR2 FYNNEI come from the germline V gene. Trimming left V 8 bases short and J 2 bases short, with 13 bases between. This CDR3 is CASGWTAAYEQYF. The DNA for the CDR3 is TGTGCCAGCGGATGGACGGCGGCCTACGAGCAGTACTTC.

The genes are TRBV12-5 and TRBJ2-1; the match to TRBD2 covers 8 bases. Germline lookup yields CDR1 LGHNT and CDR2 FRNRAP. The CDR3 length is 20 residues. J was trimmed by 4 bases and V by 0 bases; bases with no gene match: 17. The CDR3 is CASGLVKKGWSGSWYNEQFF. For the CDR3, the DNA is TGTGCTAGTGGTTTGGTAAAAAAAGGATGGAGCGGGAGTTGGTACAATGAGCAGTTCTTC.

V and J are TRBV5-1 and TRBJ2-3, with TRBD1 as a possible D gene (6 bases). The germline CDR1 and CDR2 sequences are SGHRS and YFSETQ. The V and J ends lost 4 bases and 0 bases respectively, with 15 bases between them. This CDR3 comprises 16 residues. The CDR3: CASSLQWGQSTDTQYF. The CDR3 region has the DNA TGCGCCAGCAGCCTGCAATGGGGGCAAAGCACAGATACGCAGTATTTT.

This chain uses TRBV6-5 with TRBJ1-3; D possibly corresponds to TRBD1 (5 bases). The germline V gene has CDR1 MNHEY and CDR2 SVGAGI. The CDR3 is 15 residues long. The V end lost 5 bases, the J end lost 3 bases, and 14 bases lay between the germline ends. The chain's CDR3 is CASSRWGGSGNTIYF. CDR3 sequence (DNA): TGTGCCAGCAGTCGATGGGGGGGAAGTGGAAACACCATATATTTT.

V gene TRBV25-1 combines with J gene TRBJ1-1; 7 bases map to TRBD1. The V gene's germline CDR1 is MGHDK and CDR2 SYGVNS. J gave up 1 base and V 6 bases, and 11 bases lay outside the gene matches. This CDR3 has 16 residues. CDR3 amino acids: CASRPSPGQPNTEAFF. Here the CDR3 DNA reads TGTGCCAGCAGGCCATCTCCGGGACAGCCGAACACTGAAGCTTTCTTT.

Turning to this clone: Within the sample, other DNA sequences also encode this same CDR3. The chain has TRBV5-1 and TRBJ1-1; D not certain. The V end was cut by 0 bases, the J end by 1 base, with 7 bases between. In germline, CDR1 is SGHRS, CDR2 YFSETQ. The CDR3 consists of 14 residues. CDR3 bases: TGCGCCAGCAGCTTGGGGCAGCAGAACACTGAAGCTTTCTTT. Its translation is CASSLGQQNTEAFF. The full variable domain, rest sourced from reference TRBV5-1 and TRBJ1-1, is KAGVTQTPRYLIKTRGQQVTLSCSPISGHRSVSWYQQTPGQGLQFLFEYFSETQRNKGNFPGRFSGRQFSNSRSEMNVSTLELGDSALYLCASSLGQQNTEAFFGQGTRLTVV.

In DNA, the CDR3 is TGTGCCAGCAGCTTAGTCCTGCCGTACCAAGAGACCCAGTACTTC. Its protein product is CASSLVLPYQETQYF. V is TRBV7-2 and J is TRBJ2-5; no clear D gene. Germline assignment: CDR1 SGHTA and CDR2 FQGNSA. Trimming removed 1 base from V and 0 bases from J, with 9 bases in between. The CDR3 extends over 15 amino acids.

This chain uses TRBV10-3 with TRBJ2-1; D may be TRBD1 (6 bases). Germline V gene data show CDR1 as ENHRY and CDR2 as SYGVKD. The CDR3 length is 15 residues. Trimming removed 3 bases from V and 5 bases from J, with 14 bases in between. CDR3 protein: CAISDGGYGDNEQFF. The CDR3, as DNA: TGTGCCATCAGTGATGGGGGCTATGGGGACAATGAGCAGTTCTTC.

This chain connects TRBV18 to TRBJ1-2; D is unclear. Between the trimmed V and J ends, which lost 0 bases and 4 bases, there was a span of 9 bases. The CDR3 covers 14 residues. The V gene's germline CDR1 is KGHSH and CDR2 LQKENI. This chain's CDR3 is CASSPPMGFYGYTF. The CDR3, as DNA: TGTGCCAGCTCACCACCGATGGGCTTCTATGGCTACACCTTC.